This passage covers 27 T cell receptor beta chains from one sample sequenced in a study of cytotoxic CD8 clonotypes in ibrutinib-treated CLL. Clones were read by immunoSEQ multiplex PCR, and TCRdb kept only the in-frame ones, dropping some. The sample has 150,000 to 200,000 clones; roughly 80% are singletons. This specimen consisted of PBMCs, obtained after 12 months of ibrutinib treatment. Receptors were obtained from a human donor with chronic lymphocytic leukemia.

This chain joins TRBV9 and TRBJ2-3; 7 positions agree with TRBD2. The CDR3 loop spans 16 amino acids. V shed 0 bases and J 4 bases; nucleotides not matched to a gene: 8. Germline CDR1 and CDR2: SGDLS and YYNGEE. The CDR3 DNA reads TGTGCCAGCAGCGTAGCTAGAGGGAGGGGCGCAGATACGCAGTATTTT. Protein sequence: CASSVARGRGADTQYF. Based on the CDR3 plus reference TRBV9 and TRBJ2-3, the full variable domain is DSGVTQTPKHLITATGQRVTLRCSPRSGDLSVYWYQQSLDQGLQFLIQYYNGEERAKGNILERFSAQQFPDLHSELNLSSLELGDSALYFCASSVARGRGADTQYFGPGTRLTVL.

This rearrangement joins TRBV6-1 to TRBJ2-7; the match to TRBD1 covers 7 bases. The junction had 6 bases not matched to a gene; V was cut back by 6 bases and J by 7 bases. The CDR3 contains 12 residues. Germline CDR1 MNHNS, CDR2 SASEGT. Here the CDR3 DNA reads TGTGCCAGCAGGCGATCGACAGGGGAGCAGTACTTC. This translates into CASRRSTGEQYF.

The chain is built from TRBV7-9 and TRBJ2-3; no clear D. The V end lost 6 bases, the J end lost 6 bases, and 25 bases lay between the germline ends. Germline CDR1 and CDR2: SEHNR and FQNEAQ (reference sequence). This CDR3 region has 17 residues. CDR3 coding DNA: TGTGCCAGCAGTCCACTACCGGATGTGGGCGCCCGGGATACGCAGTATTTT. This translates into CASSPLPDVGARDTQYF.

This chain connects TRBV18 to TRBJ1-1, with D tentatively TRBD1 (5 bases). Per the germline V gene, CDR1 is KGHSH and CDR2 is LQKENI. With 4 bases removed from V and 5 bases from J, the gap between germline ends came to 8 bases. There are 12 residues in the CDR3. The CDR3 coding sequence is TGTGCCAGCTCACGCGGGGGGACTGAAGCTTTCTTT. Translation gives CASSRGGTEAFF.

V gene TRBV29-1 combines with J gene TRBJ1-2; a possible D gene is TRBD1 (5 bases). Germline CDR1 and CDR2: SQVTM and ANQGSEA. CDR3 length: 13 amino acids. Trimming pared 5 bases from V and 4 bases from J, leaving 14 bases between. CDR3 residues: CSVYGTESYGYTF. CDR3 nucleotides: TGCAGCGTTTACGGGACGGAGTCCTATGGCTACACCTTC.

In the case of this clone: The same CDR3 arises from other DNA sequences in this sample as well. V usage is TRBV18 and J usage is TRBJ2-3; no reliable D call. V lost 3 bases to trimming and J lost 0 bases, with 1 base between them. CDR3 length: 12 amino acids. Per germline, CDR1 KGHSH and CDR2 LQKENI. CDR3 coding DNA: TGTGCCAGCTCACCTAGCACAGATACGCAGTATTTT. Protein sequence: CASSPSTDTQYF.

V and J are TRBV7-2 and TRBJ2-3; D may be TRBD2 (5 bases). CDR3 size: 15 residues. V lost 1 base to trimming and J lost 5 bases, with 13 bases between them. The germline V gene has CDR1 SGHTA and CDR2 FQGNSA. CDR3 DNA sequence: TGTGCCAGCAGCTTAGACGTGACTATGCAAGATACGCAGTATTTT. Protein product: CASSLDVTMQDTQYF. The full variable domain, its missing parts supplied by reference TRBV7-2 and TRBJ2-3, is GAGVSQSPSNKVTEKGKDVELRCDPISGHTALYWYRQSLGQGLEFLIYFQGNSAPDKSGLPSDRFSAERTGGSVSTLTIQRTQQEDSAVYLCASSLDVTMQDTQYFGPGTRLTVL.

CDR3: CASSSDRASYGYTF. As DNA, the CDR3 is TGTGCCAGCAGTTCTGACAGGGCGAGTTATGGCTACACCTTC. V is TRBV7-2 and J is TRBJ1-2; TRBD1 matches 7 bases. The length of the CDR3 is 14 residues. V was pared by 6 bases and J by 5 bases, with 9 bases of the junction left unmatched. Germline assignment: CDR1 SGHTA and CDR2 FQGNSA.

The genes are TRBV7-2 and TRBJ2-1, with D perhaps matching TRBD2 (5 bases). The CDR3 is 12 residues long. CDR1 is SGHTA and CDR2 is FQGNSA in the germline V gene. V lost 8 bases and J lost 9, with 14 bases in between. CDR3 loop: CASGLGGPEQFF. In DNA, the CDR3 is TGTGCCAGCGGGCTCGGCGGGCCTGAGCAGTTCTTC.

The genes are TRBV7-2 and TRBJ2-5; D remains unclear. The V gene's germline CDR1 is SGHTA and CDR2 FQGNSA. This CDR3 spans 15 amino acids. Trimming pared 5 bases from V and 7 bases from J, leaving 20 bases between. Here the CDR3 reads CASSPMRPPKGTQYF. CDR3 bases: TGTGCCAGCAGCCCAATGAGGCCACCGAAAGGGACCCAGTACTTC. Full variable domain (outside the CDR3, taken from reference TRBV7-2 and TRBJ2-5): GAGVSQSPSNKVTEKGKDVELRCDPISGHTALYWYRQSLGQGLEFLIYFQGNSAPDKSGLPSDRFSAERTGGSVSTLTIQRTQQEDSAVYLCASSPMRPPKGTQYFGPGTRLLVL.

This chain uses TRBV19 with TRBJ2-7; 8 bases match TRBD1. V trimming: 5 bases; J trimming: 0 bases; junction bases outside the gene matches: 6. Germline CDR1 is LNHDA and CDR2 is SQIVND (reference sequence). The CDR3 runs 15 residues. The CDR3 sequence: CASSASDRASYEQYF. CDR3 DNA: TGTGCCAGTAGTGCCTCGGACAGGGCCTCCTACGAGCAGTACTTC. The full variable domain, completed using reference TRBV19 and TRBJ2-7, is DGGITQSPKYLFRKEGQNVTLSCEQNLNHDAMYWYRQDPGQGLRLIYYSQIVNDFQKGDIAEGYSVSREKKESFPLTVTSAQKNPTAFYLCASSASDRASYEQYFGPGTRLTVT.

The chain couples TRBV7-2 to TRBJ1-2; no definite D call. The V gene's germline CDR1 is SGHTA and CDR2 FQGNSA. V was cut by 0 bases and J by 4 bases, with 12 bases left in between. CDR3 length: 15 amino acids. The CDR3 protein is CASSLASGFRYGYTF. In DNA form, the CDR3 reads TGTGCCAGCAGCTTAGCTTCAGGTTTCCGCTATGGCTACACCTTC.

The chain couples TRBV7-9 to TRBJ2-3, with 7 nucleotides matching TRBD1. This CDR3 region has 12 residues. Germline V gene data show CDR1 as SEHNR and CDR2 as FQNEAQ (reference sequence). J lost 5 bases, V lost 7 bases, and 3 bases had no gene match. CDR3 coding DNA: TGTGCCAGCAACCCAGGGGGAGATACGCAGTATTTT. As protein: CASNPGGDTQYF.

In its sample, this clone was seen a few times. V gene TRBV7-6 combines with J gene TRBJ2-7; 12 nucleotides line up with TRBD2. V shed 4 bases and J 4 bases; nucleotides not matched to a gene: 2. The V gene's germline CDR1 is SGHVS and CDR2 FNYEAQ. The CDR3 sequence is 14 residues long. The CDR3 DNA reads as TGTGCCAGCAGCTCAACTAGCGGGAGGTACGAGCAGTACTTC. This translates into CASSSTSGRYEQYF.

V gene TRBV28 combines with J gene TRBJ2-3; D not certain. This CDR3 has 12 residues. Trimming pared 5 bases from V and 8 bases from J, leaving 11 bases between. Per the germline V gene, CDR1 is MDHEN and CDR2 is SYDVKM. The CDR3 spells CASSPSGVTQYF. CDR3 in DNA: TGTGCCAGCAGTCCCTCTGGGGTTACGCAGTATTTT.

The V call is TRBV18, the J call TRBJ2-1, with 8 positions matching TRBD2. V was pared by 0 bases and J by 1 base, with 2 bases of the junction left unmatched. Germline CDR1 is KGHSH and CDR2 is LQKENI. This CDR3 is 16 amino acids long. The CDR3 spells CASSPPSGISYNEQFF. CDR3 nucleotides: TGTGCCAGCTCACCACCTAGCGGGATATCCTACAATGAGCAGTTCTTC.

In DNA form, the CDR3 reads TGTGCCACCATTTCAGGGGGCCGAGGAAGAGCTTTCTTT. It codes for CATISGGRGRAFF. This chain joins TRBV28 and TRBJ1-1, with 8 nucleotides matching TRBD1. CDR3 length: 13 residues. V lost 10 bases and J lost 10; bases outside the gene matches: 14. Germline lookup yields CDR1 MDHEN and CDR2 SYDVKM.

The V call is TRBV18, the J call TRBJ1-3, with D maybe TRBD1 (5 bases). The length of the CDR3 is 16 residues. The ends were cut back, 5 bases at V and 0 bases at J, with 14 bases in the middle. The germline V gene encodes CDR1 KGHSH and CDR2 LQKENI. The chain's CDR3 is CASSERSTGSGNTIYF. CDR3 nucleotide sequence: TGTGCCAGCTCAGAACGCTCCACAGGCTCTGGAAACACCATATATTTT.

The table lists this clone with a few counts. The chain uses TRBV28 and TRBJ1-2, with a possible D match to TRBD1 (5 bases). Trimming took off 6 bases at V and 1 base at J, with 9 bases between the two ends. There are 13 residues in the CDR3. The germline CDR1 and CDR2 sequences are MDHEN and SYDVKM. The CDR3 region is CASRRDLNYGYTF. DNA for the CDR3: TGTGCCAGCAGGCGGGACCTTAACTATGGCTACACCTTC.

The chain carries TRBV7-6 and TRBJ2-3, with D perhaps assigned TRBD1 or TRBD2 (6 bases each). CDR3 length equals 15 residues. The V end lost 3 bases, the J end lost 2 bases, and 12 bases lay between the germline ends. CDR1 is SGHVS, CDR2 FNYEAQ, per germline. CDR3 nucleotides: TGTGCCAGCAGCTTCGTGGCGGGACACACAGATACGCAGTATTTT. Translating it yields CASSFVAGHTDTQYF.

CDR3 sequence: CASSFHRGLGETQYF. CDR3 coding DNA: TGTGCCAGCAGCTTCCACAGGGGGCTGGGGGAGACCCAGTACTTC. The V call is TRBV7-9, the J call TRBJ2-5; TRBD1 agrees at 9 bases. The CDR3 sequence is 15 residues long. Germline V gives CDR1 SEHNR, CDR2 FQNEAQ (reference sequence). Unmatched junction bases numbered 7, after V lost 3 bases and J lost 5 bases.

Here the CDR3 DNA reads TGTGCCAGCTCCGCGGACCCCCCGAGCTCCTACAATGAGCAGTTCTTC. This gives the protein CASSADPPSSYNEQFF. The chain couples TRBV18 to TRBJ2-1; no clear D gene. The CDR3 runs to 16 residues. V dropped 6 bases and J dropped 0 bases, with 15 bases sitting between them. Germline V lookup: CDR1 KGHSH, CDR2 LQKENI.

The V call is TRBV30, the J call TRBJ2-5, with TRBD1 matching over 9 bases. Germline V gene sequence: CDR1 GTSNPN, CDR2 SVGIG (reference sequence). The V and J ends lost 5 bases and 4 bases, in that order; junction bases with no gene match: 5. This CDR3 is built from 13 residues. Written as DNA, the CDR3 is TGTGCCTGGTTACAGGGGGCTCGAGAGACCCAGTACTTC. Its protein is CAWLQGARETQYF.

The V and J genes are TRBV28 and TRBJ1-5; D ambiguous. Germline V lookup: CDR1 MDHEN, CDR2 SYDVKM. The CDR3 spans 14 residues. The ends were cut back, 2 bases at V and 1 base at J, with 6 bases in the middle. The CDR3 DNA reads TGTGCCAGCAGTTTAAGTACCAGCAATCAGCCCCAGCATTTT. As protein: CASSLSTSNQPQHF. The full variable domain, completed using reference TRBV28 and TRBJ1-5, is DVKVTQSSRYLVKRTGEKVFLECVQDMDHENMFWYRQDPGLGLRLIYFSYDVKMKEKGDIPEGYSVSREKKERFSLILESASTNQTSMYLCASSLSTSNQPQHFGDGTRLSIL.

The chain joins TRBV6-4 to TRBJ2-1; 7 bases agree with TRBD1. Losses at the gene ends were 8 bases for V and 9 bases for J; bases not matched to a gene: 16. The germline CDR1 and CDR2 sequences are MRHNA and SNTAGT. The CDR3 runs 15 residues. CDR3 amino acids: CASGEGQVGSFEQFF. CDR3 nucleotides: TGTGCCAGCGGGGAAGGACAGGTTGGGTCCTTTGAGCAGTTCTTC.

The V call is TRBV28, the J call TRBJ2-2; TRBD1 aligns across 9 bases. Germline CDR1 MDHEN, CDR2 SYDVKM. V shed 5 bases and J 3 bases; nucleotides not matched to a gene: 7. This CDR3 comprises 16 residues. The CDR3 is CASSLRTGDYTGELFF. DNA of the CDR3: TGTGCCAGCAGTCTGCGGACAGGGGATTACACCGGGGAGCTGTTTTTT.

The rearrangement uses TRBV7-9 and TRBJ2-5, with D possibly being TRBD1 or TRBD2 (5 bases each). CDR3 length: 15 residues. V lost 4 bases and J 2 bases, leaving 14 bases between the germline ends. Germline assignment: CDR1 SEHNR and CDR2 FQNEAQ (reference sequence). In DNA, the CDR3 is TGTGCCAGCAGCTCCACCTGGGACCCACAAGAGACCCAGTACTTC. This sequence encodes CASSSTWDPQETQYF.